This T cell receptor (beta chain) was found in a study of blood T cell repertoires in COVID-19. Germline V gene data show CDR1 as DFQATT and CDR2 as SNEGSKA (reference sequence). The CDR3 length is 15 residues. V lost 3 bases and J lost 4; bases outside the gene matches: 7. Method: immunoSEQ multiplex PCR; TCRdb's copy keeps in-frame clones and lacks some. The sample consists of about 42,000 clones, roughly 88% of them appearing once. This TCR was recovered from a human donor in a cohort sampled during active COVID-19. The rearrangement joins TRBV20-1 to TRBJ2-1; 9 nucleotides align to TRBD2. The sequencing input was peripheral blood. The DNA for the CDR3 is TGCAGTGCTAGTGAAGCGGGGGGAAAATACAATGAGCAGTTCTTC. Amino acid sequence: CSASEAGGKYNEQFF.